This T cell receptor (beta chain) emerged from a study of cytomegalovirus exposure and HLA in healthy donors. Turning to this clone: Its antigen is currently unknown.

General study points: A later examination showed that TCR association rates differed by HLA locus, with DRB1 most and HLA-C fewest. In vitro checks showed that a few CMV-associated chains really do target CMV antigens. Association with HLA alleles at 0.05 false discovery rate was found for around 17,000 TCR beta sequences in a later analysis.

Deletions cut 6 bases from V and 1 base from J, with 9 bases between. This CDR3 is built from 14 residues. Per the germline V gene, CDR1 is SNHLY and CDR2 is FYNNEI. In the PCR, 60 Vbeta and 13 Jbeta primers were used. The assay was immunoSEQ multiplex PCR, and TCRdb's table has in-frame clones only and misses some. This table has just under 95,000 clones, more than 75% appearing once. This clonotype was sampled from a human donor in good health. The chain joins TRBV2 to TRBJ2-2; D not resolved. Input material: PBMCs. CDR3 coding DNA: TGTGCCAGCAGGAATACTCTGAACACCGGGGAGCTGTTTTTT. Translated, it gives CASRNTLNTGELFF.